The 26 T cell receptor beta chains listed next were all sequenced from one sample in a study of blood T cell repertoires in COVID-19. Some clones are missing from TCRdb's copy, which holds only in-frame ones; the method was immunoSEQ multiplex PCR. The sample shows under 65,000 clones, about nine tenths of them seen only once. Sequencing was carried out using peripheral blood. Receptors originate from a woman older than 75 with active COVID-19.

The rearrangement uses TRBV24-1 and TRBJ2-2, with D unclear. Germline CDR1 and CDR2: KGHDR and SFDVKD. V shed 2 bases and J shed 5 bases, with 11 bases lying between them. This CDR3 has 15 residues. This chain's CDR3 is CATSDSPPQTGELFF. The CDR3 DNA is TGTGCCACCAGTGATTCCCCTCCCCAGACCGGGGAGCTGTTTTTT.

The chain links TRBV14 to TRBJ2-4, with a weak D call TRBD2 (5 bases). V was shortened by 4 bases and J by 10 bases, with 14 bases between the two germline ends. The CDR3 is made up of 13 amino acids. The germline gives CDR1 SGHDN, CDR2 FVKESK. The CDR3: CASSRGNRGIQYF. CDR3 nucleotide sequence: TGTGCCAGCAGCCGAGGAAACAGAGGGATTCAGTACTTC.

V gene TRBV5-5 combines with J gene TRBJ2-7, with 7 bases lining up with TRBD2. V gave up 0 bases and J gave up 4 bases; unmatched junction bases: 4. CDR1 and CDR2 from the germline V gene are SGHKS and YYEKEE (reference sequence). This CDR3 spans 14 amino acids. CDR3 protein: CASSLALAVYEQYV. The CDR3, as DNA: TGTGCCAGCAGCTTGGCGCTAGCGGTTTACGAGCAGTACGTC.

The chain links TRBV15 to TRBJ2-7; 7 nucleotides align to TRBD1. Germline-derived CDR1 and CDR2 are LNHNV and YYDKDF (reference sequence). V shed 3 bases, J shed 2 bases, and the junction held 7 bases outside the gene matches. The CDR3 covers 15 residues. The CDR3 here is CATSSDRVRAYEQYF. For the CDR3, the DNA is TGTGCCACCAGCAGCGACAGGGTAAGGGCCTACGAGCAGTACTTC.

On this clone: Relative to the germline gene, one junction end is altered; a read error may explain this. The DNA of the CDR3 is TGCAGTGCGAGAGGGAGCACTGAAGCTTTCTTT. Residues: CSARGSTEAFF. This rearrangement joins TRBV20-1 to TRBJ1-1; D remains ambiguous. CDR1 DFQATT and CDR2 SNEGSKA come from the germline V gene (reference sequence). The CDR3 spans 11 residues.

CDR3 amino acids: CASSVRRLVADTQYF. DNA of the CDR3: TGCGCCAGCAGTGTACGACGGCTAGTGGCAGATACGCAGTATTTT. The rearrangement joins TRBV10-2 to TRBJ2-3; no firm D call. CDR1 is WSHSY and CDR2 is SAAADI in the germline V gene. The CDR3 loop spans 15 amino acids. The germline V and J ends were trimmed by 4 bases and 4 bases, with 15 bases remaining between them.

The CDR3, as DNA: TGTGCCTTCGCCAGCGGGACCTACAATGAGCAGTTCTTC. It translates to CAFASGTYNEQFF. The chain employs TRBV30 and TRBJ2-1, with TRBD2 matching over 7 bases. Germline lookup yields CDR1 GTSNPN and CDR2 SVGIG (reference sequence). V was clipped by 7 bases and J by 2 bases; unmatched bases: 5. The CDR3 runs to 13 residues.

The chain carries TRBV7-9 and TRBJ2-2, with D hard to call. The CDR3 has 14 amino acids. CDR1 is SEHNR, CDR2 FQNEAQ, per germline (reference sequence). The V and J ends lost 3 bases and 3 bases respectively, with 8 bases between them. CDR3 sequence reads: CASSFQTYTGELFF. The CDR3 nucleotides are TGTGCCAGCAGCTTCCAGACTTACACCGGGGAGCTGTTTTTT.

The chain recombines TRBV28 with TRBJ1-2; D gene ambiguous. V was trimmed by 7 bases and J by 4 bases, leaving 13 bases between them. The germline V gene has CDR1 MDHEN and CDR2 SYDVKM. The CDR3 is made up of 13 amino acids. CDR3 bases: TGTGCCAGCAACTTTGATTCCCTCTATGGCTACACCTTC. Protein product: CASNFDSLYGYTF.

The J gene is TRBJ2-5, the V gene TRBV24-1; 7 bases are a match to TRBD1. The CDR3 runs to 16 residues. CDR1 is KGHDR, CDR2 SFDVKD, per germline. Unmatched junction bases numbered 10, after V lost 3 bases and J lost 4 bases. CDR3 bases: TGTGCCACCAGTGATAGAAGGACAGGAACGGGAGAGACCCAGTACTTC. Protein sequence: CATSDRRTGTGETQYF.

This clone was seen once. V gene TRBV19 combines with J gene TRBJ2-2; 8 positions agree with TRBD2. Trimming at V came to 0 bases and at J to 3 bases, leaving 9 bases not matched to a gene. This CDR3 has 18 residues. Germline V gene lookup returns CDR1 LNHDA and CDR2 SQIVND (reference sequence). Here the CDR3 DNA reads TGTGCCAGTAGTATAGACCGGAGCGGGGGCGGAGACACCGGGGAGCTGTTTTTT. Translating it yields CASSIDRSGGGDTGELFF.

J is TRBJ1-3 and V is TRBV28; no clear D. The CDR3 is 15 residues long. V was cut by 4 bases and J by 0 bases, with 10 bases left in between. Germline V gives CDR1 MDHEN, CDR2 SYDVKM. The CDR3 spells CASSSGTISGNTIYF. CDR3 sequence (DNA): TGTGCCAGCAGTTCAGGAACGATCTCTGGAAACACCATATATTTT.

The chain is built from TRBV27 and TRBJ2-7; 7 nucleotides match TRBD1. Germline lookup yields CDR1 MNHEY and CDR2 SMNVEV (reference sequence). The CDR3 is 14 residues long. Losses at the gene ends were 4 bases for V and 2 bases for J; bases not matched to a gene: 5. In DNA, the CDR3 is TGTGCCAGCAGTTCCGGGACAGCCACCTACGAGCAGTACTTC. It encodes CASSSGTATYEQYF.

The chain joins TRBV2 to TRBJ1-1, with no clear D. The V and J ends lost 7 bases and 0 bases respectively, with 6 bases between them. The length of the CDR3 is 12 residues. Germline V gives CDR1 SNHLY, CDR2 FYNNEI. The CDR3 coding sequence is TGTGCCAGCAATCCCATGAACACTGAAGCTTTCTTT. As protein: CASNPMNTEAFF. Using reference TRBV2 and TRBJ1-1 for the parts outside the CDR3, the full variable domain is EPEVTQTPSHQVTQMGQEVILRCVPISNHLYFYWYRQILGQKVEFLVSFYNNEISEKSEIFDDQFSVERPDGSNFTLKIRSTKLEDSAMYFCASNPMNTEAFFGQGTRLTVV.

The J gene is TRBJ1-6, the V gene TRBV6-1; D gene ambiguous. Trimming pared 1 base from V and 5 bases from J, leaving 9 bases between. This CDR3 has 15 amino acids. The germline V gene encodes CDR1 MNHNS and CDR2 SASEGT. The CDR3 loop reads CASSEVTGNNSPLHF. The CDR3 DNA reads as TGTGCCAGCAGTGAAGTTACGGGGAATAATTCACCCCTCCACTTT.

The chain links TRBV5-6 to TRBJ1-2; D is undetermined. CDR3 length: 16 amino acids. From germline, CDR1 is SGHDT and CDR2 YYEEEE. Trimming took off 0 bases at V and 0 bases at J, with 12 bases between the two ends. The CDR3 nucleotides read TGTGCCAGCAGCTTGGGGTCGGGGATCCCTAACTATGGCTACACCTTC. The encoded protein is CASSLGSGIPNYGYTF.

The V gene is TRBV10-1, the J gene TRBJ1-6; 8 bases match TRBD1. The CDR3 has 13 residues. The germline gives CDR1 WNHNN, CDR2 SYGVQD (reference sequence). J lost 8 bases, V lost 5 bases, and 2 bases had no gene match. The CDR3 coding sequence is TGCGCCAGCAGTACGACAGGGGATTCACCCCTCCACTTT. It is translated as CASSTTGDSPLHF.

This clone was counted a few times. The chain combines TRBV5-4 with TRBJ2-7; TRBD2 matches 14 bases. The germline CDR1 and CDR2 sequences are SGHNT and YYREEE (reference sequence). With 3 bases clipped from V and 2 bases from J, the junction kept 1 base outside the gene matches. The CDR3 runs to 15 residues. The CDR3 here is CASSSTSGGAYEQYV. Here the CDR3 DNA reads TGTGCCAGCAGCTCGACTAGCGGGGGGGCCTACGAGCAGTACGTC.

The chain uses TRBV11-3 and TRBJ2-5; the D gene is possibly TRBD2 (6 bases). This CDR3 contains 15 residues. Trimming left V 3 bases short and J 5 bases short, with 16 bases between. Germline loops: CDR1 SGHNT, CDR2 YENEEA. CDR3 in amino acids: CASSLGTSNWETQYF. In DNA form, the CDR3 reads TGTGCCAGCAGCTTGGGGACTTCAAACTGGGAGACCCAGTACTTC.

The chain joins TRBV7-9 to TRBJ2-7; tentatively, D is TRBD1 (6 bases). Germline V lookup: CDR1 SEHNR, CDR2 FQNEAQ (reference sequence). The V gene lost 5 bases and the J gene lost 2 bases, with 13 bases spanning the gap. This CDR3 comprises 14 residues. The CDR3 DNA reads TGTGCCAGCAGCCCACGGGACAACCCCTACGAGCAGTACTTC. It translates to CASSPRDNPYEQYF. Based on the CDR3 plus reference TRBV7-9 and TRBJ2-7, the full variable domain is DTGVSQNPRHKITKRGQNVTFRCDPISEHNRLYWYRQTLGQGPEFLTYFQNEAQLEKSRLLSDRFSAERPKGSFSTLEIQRTEQGDSAMYLCASSPRDNPYEQYFGPGTRLTVT.

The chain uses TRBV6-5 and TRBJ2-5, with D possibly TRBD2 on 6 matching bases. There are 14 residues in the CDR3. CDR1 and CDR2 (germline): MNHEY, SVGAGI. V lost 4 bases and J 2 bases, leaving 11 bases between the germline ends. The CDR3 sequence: CASSSNGGQETQYF. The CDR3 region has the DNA TGTGCCAGCAGTTCCAACGGAGGGCAAGAGACCCAGTACTTC.

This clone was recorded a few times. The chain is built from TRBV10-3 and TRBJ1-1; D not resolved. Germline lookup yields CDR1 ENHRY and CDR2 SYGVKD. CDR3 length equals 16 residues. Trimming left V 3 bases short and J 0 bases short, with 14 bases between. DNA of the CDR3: TGTGCCATCAGTGATCCGGGGTTACGGGTGAACACTGAAGCTTTCTTT. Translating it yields CAISDPGLRVNTEAFF.

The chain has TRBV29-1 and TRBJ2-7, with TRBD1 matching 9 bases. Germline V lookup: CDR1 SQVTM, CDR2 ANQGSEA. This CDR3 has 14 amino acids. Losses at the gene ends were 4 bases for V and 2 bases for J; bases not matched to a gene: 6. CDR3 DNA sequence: TGCAGCGTTGTGCCCGGGACAGGGACCTACGAGCAGTACTTC. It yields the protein CSVVPGTGTYEQYF.

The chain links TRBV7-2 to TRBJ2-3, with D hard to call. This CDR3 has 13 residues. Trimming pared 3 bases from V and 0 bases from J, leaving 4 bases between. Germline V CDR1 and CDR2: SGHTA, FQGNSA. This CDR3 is CASSFASTDTQYF. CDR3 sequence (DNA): TGTGCCAGCAGCTTCGCGAGCACAGATACGCAGTATTTT.

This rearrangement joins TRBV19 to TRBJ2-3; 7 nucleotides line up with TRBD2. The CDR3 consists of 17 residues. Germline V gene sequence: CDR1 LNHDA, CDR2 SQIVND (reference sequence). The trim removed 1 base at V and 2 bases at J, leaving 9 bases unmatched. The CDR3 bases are TGTGCCAGTAGTATAGCGGGAGGTCGAGCTGTCACAGATACGCAGTATTTT. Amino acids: CASSIAGGRAVTDTQYF.

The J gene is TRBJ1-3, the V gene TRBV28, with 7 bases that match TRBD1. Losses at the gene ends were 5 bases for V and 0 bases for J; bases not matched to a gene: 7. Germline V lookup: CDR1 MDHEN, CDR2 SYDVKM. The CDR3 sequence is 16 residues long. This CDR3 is CASSKQGIRSGNTIYF. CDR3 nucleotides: TGTGCCAGCAGTAAACAGGGGATCCGCTCTGGAAACACCATATATTTT.